A single TCR beta chain is shown here with its context. The data are from a study of blood T cell repertoires in COVID-19. Study in general: The study drew acute and convalescent COVID-19 samples from the United States, Italy and Spain. Sources were T cells, B-cell-depleted T cells, or PBMCs; the material itself was cDNA or gDNA.

The CDR3 has 15 residues. The germline gives CDR1 SGHAT, CDR2 FQNNGV. V was clipped by 4 bases and J by 1 base, with 10 bases between them. Source study methods: The authors estimated nucleated cell counts from reference gene primer amplification. Repertoires were generated with immunoSEQ multiplex PCR, while TCRdb's copy carries only in-frame clones and drops some. That table furnishes V, J and clone size, whereas the DNA furnished D and trimming. The sample records 200,000 or so clones, around nine tenths being singletons. Sequenced input: peripheral blood. The V and J genes are TRBV11-2 and TRBJ2-2; the D is unclear. The clonotype was recovered from a woman in her sixties with acute or convalescent COVID-19. CDR3 amino acids: CASSSSFGNTGELFF. The CDR3, as DNA: TGTGCCAGCAGCTCTTCGTTCGGGAACACCGGGGAGCTGTTTTTT.